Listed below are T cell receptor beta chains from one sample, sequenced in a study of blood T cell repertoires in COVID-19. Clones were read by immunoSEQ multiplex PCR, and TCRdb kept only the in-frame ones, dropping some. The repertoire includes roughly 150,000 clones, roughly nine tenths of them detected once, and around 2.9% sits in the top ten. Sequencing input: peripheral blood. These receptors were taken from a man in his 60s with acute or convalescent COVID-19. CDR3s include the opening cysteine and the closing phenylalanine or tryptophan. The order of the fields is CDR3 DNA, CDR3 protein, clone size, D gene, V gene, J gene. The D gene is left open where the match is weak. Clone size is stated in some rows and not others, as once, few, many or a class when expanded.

TGTGCCAGCAGCGTTCCGGAGGAGCGAGGCTACACCTTC	CASSVPEERGYTF	.	.	TRBV9	TRBJ1-2
TGTGCCAGCAGCCTCTCCGGTGGGGGCGGGCCCCAGCATTTT	CASSLSGGGGPQHF	.	.	TRBV7-9	TRBJ1-5
TGCAGCGCTGGACCGGGGAACGAGCAGTACTTC	CSAGPGNEQYF	.	.	TRBV20-1	TRBJ2-7
TGTGCCAGCAGTTTGACAGGCCGCTCCTATAATTCACCCCTCCACTTT	CASSLTGRSYNSPLHF	.	.	TRBV27	TRBJ1-6
TGTGCCAGCAGCTTCGCAGGGACTGAATTAGCCCTCCACTTT	CASSFAGTELALHF	.	.	TRBV5-4	TRBJ1-6
TGTGCCAGCAGCGTAGGACAGAACAATGAGCAGTTCTTC	CASSVGQNNEQFF	once	.	TRBV9	TRBJ2-1
TGTGCCAGCAGTTATATGGTGAGCTCCTACAATGAGCAGTTCTTC	CASSYMVSSYNEQFF	.	.	TRBV6-2/TRBV6-3	TRBJ2-1
TGTGCCAGCAGTCTCGGGGTCGGTCAGCCCCAGCATTTT	CASSLGVGQPQHF	.	.	TRBV27	TRBJ1-5
TGTGCCAGCAGCTTAGTTCCGTACAGCTCCTATAATTCACCCCTCCACTTT	CASSLVPYSSYNSPLHF	.	.	TRBV7-4	TRBJ1-6
TGCGCCAGCAGCTTGGTACCGGGACAACTGGGGGGAAACACCATATATTTT	CASSLVPGQLGGNTIYF	.	.	TRBV5-1	TRBJ1-3
TGTGCCAGTAGTGCCAACTACAGGGCGATCGAGACCCAGTACTTC	CASSANYRAIETQYF	once	.	TRBV19	TRBJ2-5